This TCR beta chain was identified in a study of shared clonotypes between healthy human individuals. This clone occurred a few times. V was pared by 6 bases and J by 8 bases, with 13 bases between. Germline CDR1 and CDR2: SGHTA and FQGTGA. This CDR3 has 12 amino acids. Libraries were prepared by immunoSEQ multiplex PCR; TCRdb keeps only in-frame clonotypes and omits some of them. The data contain roughly 700,000 clones, roughly 91% of them singletons. This clonotype was sampled from a man younger than 35 in good health. Some clones in this sample may be carry-over from other donors' samples. The V and J genes are TRBV7-3 and TRBJ1-2; unclear D gene. What was sequenced was memory CD8+ T cells from PBMCs. Subset indicated: CD45RO+ cells pooled with CCR7-negative TemRA cells. The CDR3 region has the DNA TGTGCCAGCAGTTACGATGGGCGGGGCTACACCTTC. Translation gives CASSYDGRGYTF.